The clone carrying this T cell receptor beta chain was picked up one time. CDR1 is SGHNT and CDR2 is YENEEA in the germline V gene. V was clipped by 5 bases and J by 2 bases; unmatched bases: 3. The CDR3 totals 13 residues. Reverse transcription of about 0.5 to 1 ug RNA used random hexamers. MiXCR, run by TCRdb on the immunoSEQ multiplex PCR reads, gives a single entry per CDR3 protein. Here the sample spans some 140,000 distinct CDR3 sequences, 95% being singletons. This entry is derived from a study of CD8 T cells in Susac syndrome. The TCR was taken from a human donor with Susac syndrome. Sequences were obtained from CD8+ T cells from PBMCs. This chain connects TRBV11-3 to TRBJ2-7, with 7 bases lining up with TRBD2. CDR3: CASSQRDAYEQYF. CDR3 DNA sequence: TGTGCCAGCAGCCAGCGGGACGCCTACGAGCAGTACTTC. The complete variable domain, with remaining parts taken from reference TRBV11-3 and TRBJ2-7, reads EAGVVQSPRYKIIEKKQPVAFWCNPISGHNTLYWYLQNLGQGPELLIRYENEEAVDDSQLPKDRFSAERLKGVDSTLKIQPAELGDSAVYLCASSQRDAYEQYFGPGTRLTVT.